The clone carrying this TCR beta chain was counted a few times. Its antigen is not known. Clones were read by immunoSEQ multiplex PCR, and TCRdb kept only the in-frame ones, dropping some. The sample has some 25,000 clones, around four fifths seen once; the top ten hold 21%. The CDR3 sequence is 15 residues long. Losses at the gene ends were 2 bases for V and 8 bases for J; bases not matched to a gene: 6. Germline V lookup: CDR1 MDHEN, CDR2 SYDVKM. The sample belongs to a study of lymphopenia after photon versus proton radiotherapy. Findings of the study overall: Only patients who died were analyzed for survival; proton advantage is unproven.

The gene calls are TRBV28 and TRBJ2-1; TRBD2 matches 10 bases. Material: peripheral blood, obtained from a patient treated with proton-based radiotherapy. The sequence derives from a woman aged 70-85 years with pancreatic cancer. This CDR3 is CASSLKPSGSYEQFF. The CDR3 region has the DNA TGTGCCAGCAGTTTAAAGCCTAGCGGGAGCTATGAGCAGTTCTTC.